This T cell receptor beta chain was retrieved from a study of T-cell memory formation after mild COVID-19. Unmatched junction bases numbered 15, after V lost 6 bases and J lost 11 bases. The CDR3 extends over 15 amino acids. This clonotype was detected only a few times. TCRdb reanalysed the 5' RACE reads using MiXCR and keeps one entry per CDR3 protein. Among 530,000 or so distinct CDR3 sequences listed, roughly 17% were seen once. The V call is TRBV12-3 or TRBV12-4, the J call TRBJ1-1; 10 nucleotides align to TRBD1. What was sequenced was PBMCs or a T cell subset sorted from them (not recorded which). The receptor comes from an adult woman who had mild COVID-19 (a few samples of this study predate the infection). Cell type and time point are not known. Written as DNA, the CDR3 is TGTGCCAGCAGAAAGGGGGGGACAGGGGTCCCTATCGCTTTCTTT. Its protein is CASRKGGTGVPIAFF.